Below are 25 T cell receptor beta chains sequenced from a single sample in a study of spatial heterogeneity in lung cancer. TCRdb re-analysed the 5' RACE reads in MiXCR, keeping a single row per CDR3 protein. The repertoire holds some 120,000 distinct CDR3 sequences, more than 9% seen once, with 16% in the top ten. Time point in this sample: blood at routine non-recurrence follow-up after resection. Without sorting, whole RNA was sequenced from tumor, nontumor lung or frozen PBMC. Source: PBMCs, taken at follow-up. Source of these receptors: a male donor with early-stage non-small cell lung cancer.

The V and J genes are TRBV7-9 and TRBJ2-3; D ambiguous. Germline-derived CDR1 and CDR2 are SEHNR and FQNEAQ (reference sequence). The CDR3 has 14 residues. The ends were cut back, 5 bases at V and 1 base at J, with 10 bases in the middle. The CDR3 DNA sequence: TGTGCCAGCAGCCCCGGGCTCGGCACAGATACGCAGTATTTT. Translating gives CASSPGLGTDTQYF.

In this sample, this clonotype turned up many times. The chain has TRBV10-1 and TRBJ2-7; the D is unclear. With 5 bases removed from V and 2 bases from J, the gap between germline ends came to 13 bases. This CDR3 spans 14 amino acids. CDR1 WNHNN and CDR2 SYGVQD come from the germline V gene (reference sequence). DNA for the CDR3: TGCGCCAGCAGTCTAGGGCCGGGTCCCTACGAGCAGTACTTC. It translates to CASSLGPGPYEQYF.

The V call is TRBV20-1, the J call TRBJ1-6, with D possibly being TRBD1 (6 bases). V lost 4 bases, J lost 5 bases, and 9 bases lay in between. The CDR3 has 13 amino acids. The germline gives CDR1 DFQATT, CDR2 SNEGSKA (reference sequence). The CDR3 spells CSANTGNNSPLHF. CDR3 DNA sequence: TGCAGTGCTAATACAGGGAATAATTCACCCCTCCACTTT.

This clonotype was counted at least ten times. This sequence joins TRBV20-1 and TRBJ2-7; 8 positions match TRBD1. The CDR3 covers 12 residues. V was pared by 6 bases and J by 5 bases, with 6 bases of the junction left unmatched. Germline lookup yields CDR1 DFQATT and CDR2 SNEGSKA (reference sequence). CDR3 protein: CSADRGSDEQYF. CDR3 nucleotide sequence: TGCAGTGCAGACAGGGGTAGCGACGAGCAGTACTTC.

This clonotype has just one count. The rearrangement links TRBV30 to TRBJ1-5, with a possible D match to TRBD1 (6 bases). Looked up from germline, CDR1 is GTSNPN and CDR2 is SVGIG (reference sequence). CDR3 size: 16 residues. V was pared by 3 bases and J by 2 bases, with 17 bases between. The CDR3 DNA reads TGTGCCTGGAGCCCCCACACAGGGACCGGCAATCAGCCCCAGCATTTT. Translated: CAWSPHTGTGNQPQHF.

This clonotype came up many times. CDR3 DNA sequence: TGCAGTGCTAGAGACGGGACAGTTGCGCAGTATTTT. Translation gives CSARDGTVAQYF. This rearrangement joins TRBV20-1 to TRBJ2-3; 7 nucleotides match TRBD1. The V segment lost 0 bases and the J segment 10 bases; nucleotides outside the gene matches: 4. The CDR3 is 12 residues long. The germline CDR1 and CDR2 sequences are DFQATT and SNEGSKA (reference sequence).

There are a few counts of this clonotype. The chain has TRBV2 and TRBJ2-2; D gene uncertain. Per germline, CDR1 SNHLY and CDR2 FYNNEI. With 4 bases removed from V and 2 bases from J, the gap between germline ends came to 5 bases. The CDR3 spans 13 residues. The chain's CDR3 is CASSAPNTGELFF. CDR3 nucleotide sequence: TGTGCCAGCAGTGCCCCAAACACCGGGGAGCTGTTTTTT.

The gene calls are TRBV28 and TRBJ2-3, with D uncertain. V was shortened by 5 bases and J by 5 bases, with 8 bases between the two germline ends. This CDR3 comprises 12 residues. Germline V gives CDR1 MDHEN, CDR2 SYDVKM. The CDR3 DNA is TGTGCCAGCAGTCGCTTTGAAGATACGCAGTATTTT. Translating it yields CASSRFEDTQYF.

The rearrangement uses TRBV20-1 and TRBJ2-3; D possibly corresponds to TRBD2 (5 bases). Between the trimmed V and J ends, which lost 5 bases and 1 base, there was a span of 13 bases. CDR3 length: 14 amino acids. Germline values: CDR1 DFQATT, CDR2 SNEGSKA (reference sequence). The CDR3 nucleotides read TGCAGTGCTGGCCCGCACGGGGGCACAGATACGCAGTATTTT. It yields the protein CSAGPHGGTDTQYF.

The chain links TRBV19 to TRBJ2-1, with D possibly being TRBD2 (5 bases). Germline-derived CDR1 and CDR2 are LNHDA and SQIVND (reference sequence). The CDR3 has 12 amino acids. V shed 1 base and J shed 10 bases, with 8 bases lying between them. The CDR3 sequence: CASSIVRAEQFF. CDR3 nucleotide sequence: TGTGCCAGTAGTATAGTGAGGGCCGAGCAGTTCTTC.

In this sample, this clonotype turned up a few times. The chain is built from TRBV12-3 or TRBV12-4 and TRBJ1-6; D is undetermined. Trimming stripped 6 bases from V and 12 bases from J, with 18 bases between. This CDR3 region has 14 residues. The chain's CDR3 is CASSGRSTALPLHF. In nucleotides, the CDR3 is TGTGCCAGCAGCGGCCGGTCTACAGCCCTACCCCTCCACTTT.

The table lists this clonotype with many counts. The V call is TRBV5-1, the J call TRBJ2-1; D gene unclear. Germline lookup yields CDR1 SGHRS and CDR2 YFSETQ. This CDR3 has 12 residues. V was clipped by 1 base and J by 4 bases, with 3 bases between them. The CDR3 coding sequence is TGCGCCAGCAGCTTGCAGTACAATGAGCAGTTCTTC. As protein: CASSLQYNEQFF.

This clonotype occurred a few times. The CDR3 region is CASSGQTYEQYF. CDR3 DNA: TGTGCCAGCAGTGGACAGACCTACGAGCAGTACTTC. The chain recombines TRBV2 with TRBJ2-7, with D perhaps TRBD1 (5 bases). Trimming took off 4 bases at V and 2 bases at J, with 6 bases between the two ends. The CDR3 runs to 12 residues. Germline V gene lookup returns CDR1 SNHLY and CDR2 FYNNEI.

This clonotype was seen only a few times. The CDR3 DNA reads as TGTGCCAGCGCCCCTGAGCAGTTCTTC. It yields the protein CASAPEQFF. The J gene is TRBJ2-1, the V gene TRBV25-1; no firm D call. Germline CDR1 and CDR2: MGHDK and SYGVNS. Trimming removed 8 bases at V and 9 bases at J, with 5 bases between. This CDR3 has 9 amino acids.

The chain is built from TRBV18 and TRBJ2-1; D remains ambiguous. Trimming took 2 bases from V and 0 from J, leaving 20 bases between them. Germline V gene lookup returns CDR1 KGHSH and CDR2 LQKENI. The CDR3 consists of 19 residues. The CDR3 here is CASSPSRRPARNSYNEQFF. DNA for the CDR3: TGTGCCAGCTCACCATCCCGCCGGCCAGCGCGTAACTCCTACAATGAGCAGTTCTTC.

CDR3 in amino acids: CSGNGQGSTEAFF. The CDR3 DNA follows: TGCAGCGGGAACGGACAGGGGTCCACTGAAGCTTTCTTT. This chain joins TRBV29-1 and TRBJ1-1; 9 nucleotides match TRBD1. Losses at the gene ends were 7 bases for V and 4 bases for J; bases not matched to a gene: 7. The CDR3 is 13 residues long. From germline, CDR1 is SQVTM and CDR2 ANQGSEA.

Many counts were recorded for this clonotype. The rearrangement uses TRBV7-6 and TRBJ1-6; D uncertain. The germline CDR1 and CDR2 sequences are SGHVS and FNYEAQ. The CDR3 length is 17 residues. V was cut by 5 bases and J by 0 bases, with 14 bases left in between. As DNA, the CDR3 is TGTGCCAGCAGCCCGATCCCACTAAGCTCCTATAATTCACCCCTCCACTTT. Its translation: CASSPIPLSSYNSPLHF.

The chain links TRBV5-1 to TRBJ2-1, with a weak D call TRBD1 (6 bases). The CDR3 has 15 amino acids. Germline V lookup: CDR1 SGHRS, CDR2 YFSETQ. The V end lost 5 bases, the J end lost 8 bases, and 20 bases lay between the germline ends. The CDR3 region is CASRRQALGMDEQFF. The CDR3 region has the DNA TGCGCCAGCAGAAGACAGGCCCTCGGAATGGATGAGCAGTTCTTC.

This clonotype was seen at least ten times. The CDR3 DNA sequence: TGTGCCACCAGTGACACTCCCATACTGTCCGTTGTTTTGAGGACTCACTACGAGCAGTACTTC. It specifies CATSDTPILSVVLRTHYEQYF. The chain couples TRBV24-1 to TRBJ2-7; D is possibly TRBD2 (5 bases). Germline V gene data show CDR1 as KGHDR and CDR2 as SFDVKD. The CDR3 is made up of 21 amino acids. Trimming removed 4 bases from V and 3 bases from J, with 33 bases in between.

The gene calls are TRBV7-2 and TRBJ2-7, with unresolved D. V lost 4 bases to trimming and J lost 1 base, with 11 bases between them. The germline V gene has CDR1 SGHTA and CDR2 FQGNSA. This CDR3 contains 14 residues. This chain's CDR3 is CASSSWASSYEQYF. The CDR3 DNA sequence: TGTGCCAGCAGCTCTTGGGCATCTTCCTACGAGCAGTACTTC.

The chain is built from TRBV18 and TRBJ1-3; 11 bases match TRBD1. Trimming removed 1 base from V and 0 bases from J; junction bases left unmatched: 8. Per germline, CDR1 KGHSH and CDR2 LQKENI. This CDR3 contains 19 residues. The CDR3 is CASSPRFLGQGDSGNTIYF. As DNA, the CDR3 is TGTGCCAGCTCACCACGTTTCTTGGGACAGGGGGACTCTGGAAACACCATATATTTT.

This clonotype has only a few counts. The rearrangement links TRBV10-3 to TRBJ1-1, with D unclear. The CDR3 length is 16 residues. The germline V and J ends were trimmed by 0 bases and 1 base, with 12 bases remaining between them. Looked up from germline, CDR1 is ENHRY and CDR2 is SYGVKD. The CDR3 region has the DNA TGTGCCATCAGTGAGTCGCCCTTACAGAGGAACACTGAAGCTTTCTTT. This sequence encodes CAISESPLQRNTEAFF.

The chain combines TRBV19 with TRBJ2-3; D gene ambiguous. V was pared by 2 bases and J by 4 bases, with 7 bases between. This CDR3 is built from 13 residues. Germline CDR1 reads LNHDA; CDR2 reads SQIVND (reference sequence). CDR3 DNA sequence: TGTGCCAGTAGTATAAAGTTAGCAGATACGCAGTATTTT. It specifies CASSIKLADTQYF.

The rearrangement uses TRBV2 and TRBJ1-1, with D possibly TRBD1 on 5 matching bases. The length of the CDR3 is 14 residues. The V and J ends lost 3 bases and 6 bases respectively, with 14 bases between them. CDR1 is SNHLY and CDR2 is FYNNEI in the germline V gene. This CDR3 is CASSDGALGAEAFF. CDR3 nucleotides: TGTGCCAGCAGTGATGGGGCCCTGGGCGCTGAAGCTTTCTTT.

This clonotype was picked up many times. V gene TRBV18 combines with J gene TRBJ2-2; maybe TRBD1 (6 bases). CDR3 size: 22 residues. V was pared by 6 bases and J by 0 bases, with 32 bases between. The germline V gene encodes CDR1 KGHSH and CDR2 LQKENI. CDR3: CASSFVWPTVPTRTANTGELFF. CDR3 DNA: TGTGCCAGCTCTTTCGTTTGGCCCACGGTTCCCACGAGGACAGCGAACACCGGGGAGCTGTTTTTT. Complete variable domain (other parts from reference TRBV18 and TRBJ2-2): NAGVMQNPRHLVRRRGQEARLRCSPMKGHSHVYWYRQLPEEGLKFMVYLQKENIIDESGMPKERFSAEFPKEGPSILRIQQVVRGDSAAYFCASSFVWPTVPTRTANTGELFFGEGSRLTVL.